This TCR beta chain was profiled in a study of regulatory T cells in long-lasting Graves disease. Study-level background: Over 5 years of antithyroid drugs with positive TSH receptor antibodies was taken to mean persistent Graves' disease.

CDR3 length: 15 amino acids. Trimming took off 0 bases at V and 9 bases at J, with 15 bases between the two ends. The germline gives CDR1 SNHLY, CDR2 FYNNEI. Researchers made TCR beta libraries by using iRepertoire HTBI primers and running Arm-PCR on CDR3 regions. TCRdb re-called the multiplex PCR reads through MiXCR, storing one row per CDR3 protein. The repertoire holds 350,000 to 450,000 distinct CDR3 sequences, with under 25% as singletons. The time point denotes: persistent/refractory GD, antithyroid drugs over 5 years with positive TRAb. PBMC-derived RNA was used for the TCR library. Overall study results and limits: The persistent group shared around 3,000 public clonotypes, more than the roughly 970 shared by new patients. Persistent Graves' patients showed a TCR diversity that was lower than that of newly diagnosed ones. Persistent disease samples used TRBV28, TRBJ1-2 and TRBJ2-5 preferentially.

This clonotype has just a few counts. The antigen remains undetermined. The sequenced sample was peripheral blood mononuclear cells (PBMCs), obtained when the disease was refractory, from a patient treated with antithyroid drugs. This TCR came from a female donor with Graves disease. V is TRBV2 and J is TRBJ2-1, with D unclear. CDR3 sequence: CASSEARGNMGEQFF. CDR3 nucleotide sequence: TGTGCCAGCAGTGAAGCGCGTGGGAACATGGGTGAGCAGTTCTTC.